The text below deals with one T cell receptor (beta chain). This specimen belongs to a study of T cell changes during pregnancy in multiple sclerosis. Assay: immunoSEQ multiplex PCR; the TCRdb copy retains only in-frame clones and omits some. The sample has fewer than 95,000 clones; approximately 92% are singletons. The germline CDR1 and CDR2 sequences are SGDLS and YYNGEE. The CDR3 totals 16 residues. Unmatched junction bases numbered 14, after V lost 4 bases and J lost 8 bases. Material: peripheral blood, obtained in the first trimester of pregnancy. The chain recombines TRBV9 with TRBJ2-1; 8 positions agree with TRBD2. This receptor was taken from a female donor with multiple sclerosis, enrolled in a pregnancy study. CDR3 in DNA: TGTGCCAGCAGCAGAGGGACTAGTCAAATTATCGATGAGCAGTTCTTC. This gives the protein CASSRGTSQIIDEQFF.